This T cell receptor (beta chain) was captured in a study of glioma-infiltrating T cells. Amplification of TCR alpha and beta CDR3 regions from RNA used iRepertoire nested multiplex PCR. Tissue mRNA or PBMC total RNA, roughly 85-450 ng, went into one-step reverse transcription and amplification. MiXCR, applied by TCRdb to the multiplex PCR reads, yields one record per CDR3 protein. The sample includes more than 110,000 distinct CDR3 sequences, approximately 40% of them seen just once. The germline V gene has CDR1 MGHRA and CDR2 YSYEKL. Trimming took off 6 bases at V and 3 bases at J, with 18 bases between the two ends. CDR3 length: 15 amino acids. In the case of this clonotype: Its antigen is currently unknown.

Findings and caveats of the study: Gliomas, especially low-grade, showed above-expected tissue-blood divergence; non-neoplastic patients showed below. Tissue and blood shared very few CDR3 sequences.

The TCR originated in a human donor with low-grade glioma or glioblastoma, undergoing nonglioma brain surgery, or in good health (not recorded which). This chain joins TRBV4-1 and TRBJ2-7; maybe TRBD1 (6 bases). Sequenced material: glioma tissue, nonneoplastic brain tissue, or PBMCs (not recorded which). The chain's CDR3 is CASRFRDKGDYEQYF. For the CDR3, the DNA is TGCGCCAGCAGATTCCGGGACAAGGGGGACTACGAGCAGTACTTC.